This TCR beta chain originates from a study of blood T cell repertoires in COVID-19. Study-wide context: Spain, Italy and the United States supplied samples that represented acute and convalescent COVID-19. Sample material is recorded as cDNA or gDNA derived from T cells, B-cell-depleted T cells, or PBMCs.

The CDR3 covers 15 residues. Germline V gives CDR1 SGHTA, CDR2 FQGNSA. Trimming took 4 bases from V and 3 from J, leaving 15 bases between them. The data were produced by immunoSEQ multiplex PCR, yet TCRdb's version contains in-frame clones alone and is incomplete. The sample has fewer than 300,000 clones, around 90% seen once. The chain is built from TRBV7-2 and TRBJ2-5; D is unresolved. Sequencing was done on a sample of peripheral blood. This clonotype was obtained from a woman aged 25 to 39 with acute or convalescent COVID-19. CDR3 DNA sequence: TGTGCCAGCAGCTACCGAGCGAGCCGGGAAGAGACCCAGTACTTC. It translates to CASSYRASREETQYF.